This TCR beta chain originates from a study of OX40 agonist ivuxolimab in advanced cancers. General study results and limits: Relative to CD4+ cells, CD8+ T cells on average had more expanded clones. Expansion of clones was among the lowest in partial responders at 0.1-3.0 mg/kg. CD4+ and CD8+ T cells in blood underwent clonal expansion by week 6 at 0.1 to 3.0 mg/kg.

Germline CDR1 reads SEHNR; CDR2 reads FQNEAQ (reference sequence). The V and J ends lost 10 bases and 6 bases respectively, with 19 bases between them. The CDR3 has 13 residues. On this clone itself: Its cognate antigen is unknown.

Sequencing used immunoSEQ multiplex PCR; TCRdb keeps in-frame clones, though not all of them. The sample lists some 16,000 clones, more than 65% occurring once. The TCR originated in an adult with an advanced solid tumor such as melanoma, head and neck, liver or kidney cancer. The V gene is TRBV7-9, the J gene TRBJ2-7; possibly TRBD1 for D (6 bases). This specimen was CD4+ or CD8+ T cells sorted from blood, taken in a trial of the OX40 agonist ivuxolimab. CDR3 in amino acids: CATGLGGSSEQYF. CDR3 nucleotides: TGTGCCACCGGCTTAGGGGGTTCAAGCGAGCAGTACTTC.